A single sample gave rise to the 22 T cell receptor beta chains below, sequenced in a study of blood T cell repertoires in COVID-19. Assay: immunoSEQ multiplex PCR; the TCRdb copy retains only in-frame clones and omits some. This table has about 210,000 clones, roughly 85% appearing once. Sequencing was performed on PBMCs or T cells enriched from blood (not recorded which). The receptors come from a man aged 35-49 years who had recovered from COVID-19.

The count of this clone is one. V and J are TRBV28 and TRBJ2-3; 12 positions match TRBD2. The germline V gene has CDR1 MDHEN and CDR2 SYDVKM. V shed 5 bases, J shed 2 bases, and the junction held 11 bases outside the gene matches. The CDR3 is made up of 18 amino acids. The CDR3: CASSPPSLAGGDTDTQYF. Written as DNA, the CDR3 is TGTGCCAGCAGTCCACCTAGTCTAGCGGGAGGGGACACAGATACGCAGTATTTT.

J is TRBJ1-2 and V is TRBV29-1; no clear D gene. The CDR3 extends over 11 amino acids. Germline V gene data show CDR1 as SQVTM and CDR2 as ANQGSEA. Trimming left V 2 bases short and J 5 bases short, with 6 bases between. The CDR3 loop is CSVERGYGYTF. The CDR3 DNA reads as TGCAGCGTTGAAAGAGGGTATGGCTACACCTTC.

This sequence joins TRBV4-2 and TRBJ2-1, with D maybe TRBD2 (5 bases). V was cut by 3 bases and J by 4 bases, with 13 bases left in between. The CDR3 contains 15 residues. Looked up from germline, CDR1 is LGHNA and CDR2 is YNFKEQ. Here the CDR3 reads CASSQTGNLYNEQFF. DNA of the CDR3: TGTGCCAGCAGCCAGACGGGGAATTTATACAATGAGCAGTTCTTC.

The rearrangement uses TRBV3-1 (or the pseudogene TRBV3-2) and TRBJ2-3, with 8 bases that match TRBD2. Germline CDR1 reads LGHDT; CDR2 reads YNNKEL (reference sequence). Trimming took 3 bases from V and 4 from J; bases not matched to a gene: 6. This CDR3 is 15 amino acids long. Written as DNA, the CDR3 is TGTGCCAGCAGCCAGACCGGGACTAGTGCAGATACGCAGTATTTT. Residues: CASSQTGTSADTQYF.

The chain has TRBV18 and TRBJ1-2; no reliable D call. The V gene lost 4 bases and the J gene lost 8 bases, with 20 bases spanning the gap. The germline gives CDR1 KGHSH, CDR2 LQKENI. The CDR3 loop spans 15 amino acids. CDR3 DNA: TGTGCCAGCTCACTAGTTGAGACTGGCCCATTGGGCTACACCTTC. It is translated as CASSLVETGPLGYTF. Combining the CDR3 with reference TRBV18 and TRBJ1-2 gives the whole variable domain NAGVMQNPRHLVRRRGQEARLRCSPMKGHSHVYWYRQLPEEGLKFMVYLQKENIIDESGMPKERFSAEFPKEGPSILRIQQVVRGDSAAYFCASSLVETGPLGYTFGSGTRLTVV.

In nucleotides, the CDR3 is TGTGCCAGCTCAACGACAGGGATTAGCCAAGAGACCCAGTACTTC. It is translated as CASSTTGISQETQYF. V and J are TRBV18 and TRBJ2-5; 7 nucleotides align to TRBD1. With 5 bases clipped from V and 1 base from J, the junction kept 7 bases outside the gene matches. This CDR3 comprises 15 residues. CDR1 is KGHSH and CDR2 is LQKENI in the germline V gene.

The rearrangement joins TRBV19 to TRBJ1-2; TRBD1 agrees at 9 bases. V gave up 4 bases and J gave up 6 bases; unmatched junction bases: 9. Per the germline V gene, CDR1 is LNHDA and CDR2 is SQIVND (reference sequence). This CDR3 region has 15 residues. CDR3 residues: CASSTTGQGQDGYTF. CDR3 DNA: TGTGCCAGTAGTACTACGGGACAGGGACAGGATGGCTACACCTTC. Complete variable domain (other parts from reference TRBV19 and TRBJ1-2): DGGITQSPKYLFRKEGQNVTLSCEQNLNHDAMYWYRQDPGQGLRLIYYSQIVNDFQKGDIAEGYSVSREKKESFPLTVTSAQKNPTAFYLCASSTTGQGQDGYTFGSGTRLTVV.

This clone was seen only once. CDR3 bases: TGTGCCAGCAGCCAAGATCTCGAGCGGGACGAGCAGTACTTC. This codes for CASSQDLERDEQYF. The chain employs TRBV4-2 and TRBJ2-7; a possible D gene is TRBD2 (6 bases). V was clipped by 0 bases and J by 5 bases, with 11 bases between them. CDR3 length equals 14 residues. Per germline, CDR1 LGHNA and CDR2 YNFKEQ.

The chain recombines TRBV7-9 with TRBJ2-7, with 12 bases aligning to TRBD2. This CDR3 comprises 15 residues. Looked up from germline, CDR1 is SEHNR and CDR2 is FQNEAQ (reference sequence). V lost 5 bases, J lost 7 bases, and 9 bases stayed unmatched. CDR3 region: CASSVLPLAGGEQYF. CDR3 DNA sequence: TGTGCCAGCAGCGTCCTACCGCTAGCGGGAGGGGAGCAGTACTTC.

The rearrangement links TRBV5-3 to TRBJ2-2, with D perhaps TRBD1 (6 bases). TRBV5-3 is treated as an ORF (open reading frame) with a function not yet certain. The CDR3 runs to 15 residues. V lost 4 bases, J lost 6 bases, and 16 bases lay in between. CDR3 amino acids: CARSGVQGLAGELFF. CDR3 in DNA: TGTGCCAGAAGCGGAGTACAGGGTTTGGCCGGGGAGCTGTTTTTT.

The chain carries TRBV19 and TRBJ1-5; D is ambiguous. The CDR3 runs 14 residues. Germline-derived CDR1 and CDR2 are LNHDA and SQIVND (reference sequence). The V end was cut by 8 bases, the J end by 3 bases, with 14 bases between. For the CDR3, the DNA is TGTGCCAGTCGGCCGGGAACTATCAATCAGCCCCAGCATTTT. This encodes CASRPGTINQPQHF.

The chain's CDR3 is CASSVAGSHGETQYF. In DNA form, the CDR3 reads TGTGCCAGCAGCGTAGCCGGGTCGCACGGAGAGACCCAGTACTTC. This sequence joins TRBV9 and TRBJ2-5; D remains unclear. The CDR3 extends over 15 amino acids. Germline CDR1 is SGDLS and CDR2 is YYNGEE. V lost 0 bases and J 4 bases, leaving 13 bases between the germline ends. Full variable domain (missing parts from reference TRBV9 and TRBJ2-5): DSGVTQTPKHLITATGQRVTLRCSPRSGDLSVYWYQQSLDQGLQFLIQYYNGEERAKGNILERFSAQQFPDLHSELNLSSLELGDSALYFCASSVAGSHGETQYFGPGTRLLVL.

The chain joins TRBV30 to TRBJ2-7; 7 bases map to TRBD1. Germline V lookup: CDR1 GTSNPN, CDR2 SVGIG (reference sequence). This CDR3 region has 14 residues. V was pared by 4 bases and J by 3 bases, with 9 bases of the junction left unmatched. The CDR3 sequence is CAWKLEQGHYEQYF. CDR3 DNA: TGTGCCTGGAAGCTCGAACAGGGGCACTACGAGCAGTACTTC.

DNA for the CDR3: TGTGCCAGCAGCGTAGAAGGTACAGAGACTATCTATGGCTACACCTTC. This encodes CASSVEGTETIYGYTF. This rearrangement joins TRBV9 to TRBJ1-2; D is unresolved. The length of the CDR3 is 16 residues. Germline V CDR1 and CDR2: SGDLS, YYNGEE. Trimming took 0 bases from V and 4 from J, leaving 16 bases between them.

The chain links TRBV28 to TRBJ2-3, with D possibly being TRBD1 (8 bases). Germline CDR1 reads MDHEN; CDR2 reads SYDVKM. V lost 5 bases to trimming and J lost 5 bases, with 26 bases between them. The CDR3 covers 18 residues. CDR3 protein: CASSQLLPGQGGVDTQYF. CDR3 DNA: TGTGCCAGCAGTCAACTCCTCCCCGGACAGGGAGGGGTAGATACGCAGTATTTT.

This clone appeared a single time. The chain carries TRBV6-5 and TRBJ2-5, with TRBD2 matching over 14 bases. CDR1 and CDR2 (germline): MNHEY, SVGAGI. The CDR3 covers 15 residues. Trimming cost V 5 bases and J 4 bases; bases outside gene matches: 3. The CDR3 DNA follows: TGTGCCAGCAGTACGGGACTAGCGGGAGTAGAGACCCAGTACTTC. It is translated as CASSTGLAGVETQYF.

CDR3 DNA: TGTGCCAGCAGTAGCATGCGACAGGGTATGACTGAAGCTTTCTTT. It translates to CASSSMRQGMTEAFF. J is TRBJ1-1 and V is TRBV27; 7 bases fit TRBD1. Germline values: CDR1 MNHEY, CDR2 SMNVEV (reference sequence). This CDR3 comprises 15 residues. V lost 5 bases to trimming and J lost 5 bases; unmatched junction nucleotides: 11.

Here the CDR3 DNA reads TGTGCCTGGAGTGGGGGGCGCAGGAACACCGGGGAGCTGTTTTTT. It codes for CAWSGGRRNTGELFF. This sequence joins TRBV30 and TRBJ2-2, with D possibly matching TRBD1 (6 bases). Germline CDR1 is GTSNPN and CDR2 is SVGIG (reference sequence). V lost 1 base, J lost 1 base, and 10 bases lay in between. This CDR3 region has 15 residues.

This chain links TRBV19 with TRBJ2-3; D remains unclear. Trimming shortened V by 6 bases and J by 4 bases, and 8 bases separated the two germline ends. This CDR3 is 12 amino acids long. Germline V gives CDR1 LNHDA, CDR2 SQIVND (reference sequence). CDR3 coding DNA: TGTGCCAGTAGCCCTTCCGCAGATACGCAGTATTTT. Its protein product is CASSPSADTQYF.

The V and J genes are TRBV10-1 and TRBJ2-2; D not certain. V was clipped by 4 bases and J by 6 bases, with 3 bases between them. The CDR3 contains 11 residues. CDR1 WNHNN and CDR2 SYGVQD come from the germline V gene (reference sequence). As DNA, the CDR3 is TGCGCCAGCAGTGGGCCCGGGGAGCTGTTTTTT. Amino acid sequence: CASSGPGELFF.

This clone appeared once. The V call is TRBV30, the J call TRBJ1-2; possibly TRBD1 for D (5 bases). Germline V gives CDR1 GTSNPN, CDR2 SVGIG (reference sequence). The CDR3 is made up of 12 amino acids. Trimming took off 2 bases at V and 8 bases at J, with 12 bases between the two ends. CDR3 amino acids: CAWSSQGLGYTF. Here the CDR3 DNA reads TGTGCCTGGAGTAGTCAGGGATTAGGCTACACCTTC.

This clone showed up just a few times. The chain is built from TRBV7-3 and TRBJ1-3; TRBD1 aligns across 7 bases. In germline, CDR1 is SGHTA, CDR2 FQGTGA. Trimming removed 5 bases from V and 8 bases from J; junction bases left unmatched: 12. The CDR3 consists of 15 residues. CDR3 protein: CASSLGQALGDTIYF. CDR3 coding DNA: TGTGCCAGCAGCCTCGGACAGGCGTTAGGAGACACCATATATTTT.